The T cell receptor beta chain described here comes from a study of T-cell memory formation after mild COVID-19 (dated by TCRdb to the early 2020s). Regarding the complete study: Most TCR sequence clusters were specific to one of the two donors. Two young, previously healthy adult volunteers, one female and one male, were included in the cohort. In a couple of donors, T-cell clones that expanded and contracted after mild COVID-19 were followed by sequencing TCRalpha and TCRbeta repertoires longitudinally.

Cut back by 0 bases and 6 bases, the V and J ends lie 10 bases apart. Measured from the cysteine to the phenylalanine, the CDR3 is 14 residues long. The CDR3 DNA has 42 bases and is translated from base 1. The CDR1 and CDR2 encoded by the germline V gene are SGHDN and FVKESK. This clonotype turned up a few times. What this receptor recognizes is not known. One base away there is no much larger clone; base qualities are not given. The reads were generated on an Illumina NovaSeq 6000. TCRalpha and TCRbeta cDNA libraries were constructed by 5'RACE with constant-segment primers, with sample barcodes and unique molecular identifiers being introduced. Trizol reagent was used to extract RNA from every sample. Amplification of the libraries took two PCR steps, and the second step added a second sample barcode plus Illumina TruSeq adapters. Libraries were sequenced on an Illumina NovaSeq with 2 x 150 bp paired-end reads. For the original study's pipeline: The reads were demultiplexed and collapsed into UMI-guided consensus sequences using migec v1.2.7. Using mixcr v2.1.11, UMI consensuses were aligned to TRA and TRB V and J templates and then assembled into clonotypes. Expanded or contracted clonotypes were those called significant by both edgeR and NoisET, with noise models trained on biological replicates. For edgeR calls, a false discovery rate-adjusted p below 0.01 and a log2 fold-change threshold of 1 were applied. As an exploratory analysis of dynamics, max-normalized trajectories of the 1000 most abundant clonotypes were examined by PCA with hierarchical clustering. The CD4 or CD8 phenotype of responding clones was assigned using the separately sequenced CD4+ and CD8+ repertoires. The public reads were reprocessed in TCRdb via fastp at Q25 and MiXCR, keeping in-frame beta chains. Records with the same CDR3 protein are collapsed into one entry carrying the most frequent genes and DNA. These V and J calls rely on TCRdb rather than the paper's analysis. The sample table lists over 55,000 distinct CDR3 sequences, 8% to 9.5% of them with a count of one. Jointly, the top ten make up more than 0.95% of the sample.

General conclusions and limits of the study: Only a couple of mild cases were covered in the study, and larger cohorts including severe cases with pre-infection samples were considered necessary. Whether the second-wave clones peaking on day 37 were SARS-CoV-2 specific was not confirmed. Clones contracting from day 15 to 85 had balanced CD4/CD8 phenotypes, while a second wave expanding from day 15 to 37 was biased towards CD4+. Contracting CD4+ clones turned up mainly in the CM and EM memory subsets, whereas EMRA was where CD8+ clones were enriched. The detection of some responding clones in pre-infection memory suggests that pre-existing cross-reactive memory T cells joined the SARS-CoV-2 response.

PBMCs were isolated by Ficoll-Paque density gradient centrifugation. Specimen: PBMCs or a T cell subset sorted from them (not recorded which). Recombination connected TRBV14 to TRBJ2-3, with the D gene too uncertain to name. This clonotype originated in a man younger than 35 who had mild COVID-19 (a few samples of this study predate the infection). The sample titles of this study are shuffled in the database, so cell type and time point are left out; the donor was told from shared clones. CDR3 reads: CASSQDPSVDTQYF. The nucleotide sequence reads TGTGCCAGCAGCCAAGATCCGTCAGTGGATACGCAGTATTTT.